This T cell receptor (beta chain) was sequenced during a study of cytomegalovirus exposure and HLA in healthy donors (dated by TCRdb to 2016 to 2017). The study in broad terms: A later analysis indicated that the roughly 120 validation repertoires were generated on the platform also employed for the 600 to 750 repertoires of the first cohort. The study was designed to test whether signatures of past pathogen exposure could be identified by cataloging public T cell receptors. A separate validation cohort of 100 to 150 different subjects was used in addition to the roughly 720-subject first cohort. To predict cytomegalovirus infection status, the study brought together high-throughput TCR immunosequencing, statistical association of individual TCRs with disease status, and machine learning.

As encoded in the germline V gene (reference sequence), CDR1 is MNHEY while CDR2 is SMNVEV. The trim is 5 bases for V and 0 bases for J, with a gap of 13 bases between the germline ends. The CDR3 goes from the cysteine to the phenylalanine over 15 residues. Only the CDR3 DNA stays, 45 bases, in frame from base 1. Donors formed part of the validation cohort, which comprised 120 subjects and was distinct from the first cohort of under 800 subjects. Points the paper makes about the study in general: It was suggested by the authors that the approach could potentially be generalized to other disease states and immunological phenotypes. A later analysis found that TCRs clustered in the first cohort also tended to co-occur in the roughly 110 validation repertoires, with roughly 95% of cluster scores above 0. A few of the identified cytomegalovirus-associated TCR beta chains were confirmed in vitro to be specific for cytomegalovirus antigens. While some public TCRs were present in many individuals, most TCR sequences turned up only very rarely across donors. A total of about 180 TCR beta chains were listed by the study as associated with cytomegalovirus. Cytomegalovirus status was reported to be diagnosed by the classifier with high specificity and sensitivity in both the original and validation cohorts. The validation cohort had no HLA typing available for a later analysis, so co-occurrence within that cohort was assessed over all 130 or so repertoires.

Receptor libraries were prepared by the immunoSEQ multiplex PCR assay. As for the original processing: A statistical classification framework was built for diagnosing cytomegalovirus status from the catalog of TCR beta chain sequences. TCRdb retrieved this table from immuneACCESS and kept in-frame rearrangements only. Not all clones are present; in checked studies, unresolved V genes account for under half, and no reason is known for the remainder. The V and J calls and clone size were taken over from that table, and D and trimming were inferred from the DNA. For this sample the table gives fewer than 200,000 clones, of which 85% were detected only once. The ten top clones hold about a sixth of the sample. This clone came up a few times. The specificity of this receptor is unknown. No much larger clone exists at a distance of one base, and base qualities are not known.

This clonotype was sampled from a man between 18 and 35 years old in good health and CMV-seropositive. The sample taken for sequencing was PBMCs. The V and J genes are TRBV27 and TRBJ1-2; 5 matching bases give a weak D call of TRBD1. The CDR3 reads CASSEIGATNYGYTF. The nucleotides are TGTGCCAGCAGTGAAATTGGGGCTACTAACTATGGCTACACCTTC.